Given below is one T cell receptor beta chain in context. Antigen: not known. This sample is drawn from a study of OX40 agonist ivuxolimab in advanced cancers. Study background: Ivuxolimab doses were 0.01, 0.1, 0.3, 1.5, 3 or 10 mg/kg every 2 weeks.

Notes on the study in general: The study found that CD8+ T cells averaged more expanded clones than CD4+.

Here immunoSEQ multiplex PCR was the method, and the copy in TCRdb shows in-frame clones only, minus some. The sample shows about 98,000 clones, around 94% of them seen only once. Sequencing was performed on CD4+ or CD8+ T cells sorted from blood, taken in a trial of the OX40 agonist ivuxolimab. The sequence derives from an adult with an advanced solid tumor such as melanoma, head and neck, liver or kidney cancer.

This CDR3 reads CASSSTQETQYF. The CDR3 coding sequence is TGTGCCAGCAGCAGCACGCAAGAGACCCAGTACTTC. V gene TRBV6-5 combines with J gene TRBJ2-5; D gene ambiguous. The germline gives CDR1 MNHEY, CDR2 SVGAGI. CDR3 size: 12 residues. With 6 bases removed from V and 2 bases from J, the gap between germline ends came to 7 bases.